These 10 T cell receptor beta chains were sequenced from one sample in a study of blood T cell repertoires in COVID-19 (TCRdb year 2020). Receptor libraries were prepared by the immunoSEQ multiplex PCR assay. The table comes from immuneACCESS by way of TCRdb, which keeps in-frame sequences with V and J called. Part of the clones is missing from these tables; in studies checked, under half for an unresolved V gene and the rest for unknown reasons. The sample has 250,000 to 350,000 clones on record, around 84% of them singletons. The ten largest clones add up to roughly 1.5% of the sample. Material for sequencing was peripheral blood. These receptors all come from a human donor with COVID-19, enrolled during active disease. The donor label of this sample is uncertain.

The rearrangement uses TRBV10-3 and TRBJ2-7; 7 nucleotides align to TRBD1. The CDR3 consists of 15 residues. The V segment lost 0 bases and the J segment 0 bases; nucleotides outside the gene matches: 2. The germline V gene encodes CDR1 ENHRY and CDR2 SYGVKD. The CDR3: CAISESTGVSYEQYF. The CDR3 nucleotides read TGTGCCATCAGTGAGTCAACAGGGGTCTCCTACGAGCAGTACTTC.

The chain has TRBV30 and TRBJ2-1; a weak D match, TRBD2 (5 bases). V shed 2 bases and J shed 7 bases, with 18 bases lying between them. This CDR3 contains 15 residues. Germline V CDR1 and CDR2: GTSNPN, SVGIG (reference sequence). CDR3 region: CAWSQNRGAENEQFF. CDR3 DNA sequence: TGTGCCTGGAGTCAAAACCGGGGAGCGGAGAATGAGCAGTTCTTC.

This rearrangement joins TRBV18 to TRBJ1-5; possibly TRBD1 for D (6 bases). Germline lookup yields CDR1 KGHSH and CDR2 LQKENI. Trimming took off 6 bases at V and 2 bases at J, with 14 bases between the two ends. The CDR3 contains 15 residues. Here the CDR3 reads CASSPRAGGNQPQHF. The CDR3 region has the DNA TGTGCCAGCTCTCCCCGGGCAGGGGGCAATCAGCCCCAGCATTTT.

In this sample, this clone turned up a few times. The chain links TRBV4-1 to TRBJ1-6; D is ambiguous. Trimming shortened V by 2 bases and J by 8 bases, and 16 bases separated the two germline ends. The germline gives CDR1 MGHRA, CDR2 YSYEKL. CDR3 length: 16 amino acids. The CDR3 sequence: CASSQRAYRGHSPLHF. For the CDR3, the DNA is TGCGCCAGCAGCCAAAGGGCATACCGAGGGCATTCACCCCTCCACTTT.

This chain connects TRBV30 to TRBJ2-7; a weak D match, TRBD1 (6 bases). Trimming took off 3 bases at V and 2 bases at J, with 17 bases between the two ends. There are 15 residues in the CDR3. Germline-derived CDR1 and CDR2 are GTSNPN and SVGIG (reference sequence). The DNA for the CDR3 is TGTGCCTGGAGCCCACTGCGAGGGGGAACCTACGAGCAGTACTTC. Protein product: CAWSPLRGGTYEQYF.

The chain combines TRBV7-2 with TRBJ2-1; TRBD1 might be the D (5 bases). CDR3 length: 14 amino acids. The germline V and J ends were trimmed by 5 bases and 10 bases, with 18 bases remaining between them. Germline lookup yields CDR1 SGHTA and CDR2 FQGNSA. CDR3 nucleotide sequence: TGTGCCAGCAGCACCACCTCAGGGTTACGGGAGCAGTTCTTC. Its translation is CASSTTSGLREQFF.

This sequence joins TRBV7-3 and TRBJ1-2, with a possible D match to TRBD1 (5 bases). The CDR3 has 14 residues. V lost 7 bases and J 4 bases, leaving 16 bases between the germline ends. CDR1 SGHTA and CDR2 FQGTGA come from the germline V gene. The CDR3 here is CASTTSDRPYGYTF. CDR3 DNA sequence: TGTGCCAGCACCACCTCCGACAGACCCTATGGCTACACCTTC.

Remarks on this clone: The identical CDR3 is also encoded by other nucleotide sequences in the sample. This chain connects TRBV5-1 to TRBJ2-1, with 7 bases fitting TRBD1. Germline CDR1 reads SGHRS; CDR2 reads YFSETQ. This CDR3 spans 14 amino acids. Trimming at V came to 4 bases and at J to 2 bases, leaving 3 bases not matched to a gene. The CDR3 here is CASSPGTAYNEQFF. As DNA, the CDR3 is TGCGCCAGCAGCCCCGGGACAGCCTACAATGAGCAGTTCTTC.

V gene TRBV12-3 or TRBV12-4 combines with J gene TRBJ1-1; D uncertain. This CDR3 contains 13 residues. Trimming took off 5 bases at V and 3 bases at J, with 10 bases between the two ends. This CDR3 is CASSPGVYTEAFF. CDR3 DNA: TGTGCCAGCAGTCCCGGGGTTTACACTGAAGCTTTCTTT.

This clone was found once. The chain combines TRBV5-1 with TRBJ2-5; TRBD2 matches 7 bases. This CDR3 spans 16 amino acids. The trim removed 0 bases at V and 2 bases at J, leaving 7 bases unmatched. Germline CDR1 is SGHRS and CDR2 is YFSETQ. The CDR3 region has the DNA TGCGCCAGCAGCTTGGTCCGGGAGGTTCGGCAAGAGACCCAGTACTTC. Its translation is CASSLVREVRQETQYF.